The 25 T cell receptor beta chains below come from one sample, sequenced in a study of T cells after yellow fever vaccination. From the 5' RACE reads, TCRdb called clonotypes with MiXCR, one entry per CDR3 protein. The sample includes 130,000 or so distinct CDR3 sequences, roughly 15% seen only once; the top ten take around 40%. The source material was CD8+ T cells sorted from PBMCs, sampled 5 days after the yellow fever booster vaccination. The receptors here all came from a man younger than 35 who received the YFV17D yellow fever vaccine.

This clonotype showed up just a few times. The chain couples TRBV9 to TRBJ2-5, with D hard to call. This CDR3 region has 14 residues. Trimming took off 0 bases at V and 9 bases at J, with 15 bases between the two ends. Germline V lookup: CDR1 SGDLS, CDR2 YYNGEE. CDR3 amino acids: CASSVGSGEVPQYF. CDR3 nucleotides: TGTGCCAGCAGCGTAGGGTCGGGTGAAGTGCCCCAGTACTTC.

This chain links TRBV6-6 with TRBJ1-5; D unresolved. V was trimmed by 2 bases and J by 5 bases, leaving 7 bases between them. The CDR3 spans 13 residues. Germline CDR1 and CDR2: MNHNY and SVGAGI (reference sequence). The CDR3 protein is CASSYEGDQPQHF. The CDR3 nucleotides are TGTGCCAGCAGTTACGAGGGAGATCAGCCCCAGCATTTT.

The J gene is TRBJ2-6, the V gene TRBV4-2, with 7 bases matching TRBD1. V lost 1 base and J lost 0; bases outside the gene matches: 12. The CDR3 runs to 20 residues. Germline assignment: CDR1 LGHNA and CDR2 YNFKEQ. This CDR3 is CASSQGTGEGFSSGANVLTF. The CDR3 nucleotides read TGTGCCAGCAGCCAAGGGACAGGCGAGGGTTTTAGCTCTGGGGCCAACGTCCTGACTTTC.

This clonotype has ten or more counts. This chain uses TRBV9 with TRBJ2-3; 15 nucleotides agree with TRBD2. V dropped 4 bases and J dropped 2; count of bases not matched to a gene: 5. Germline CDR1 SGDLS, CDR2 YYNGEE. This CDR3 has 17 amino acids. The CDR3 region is CASSPGTSGGPTDTQYF. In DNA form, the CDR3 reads TGTGCCAGCAGCCCCGGGACTAGCGGGGGGCCCACAGATACGCAGTATTTT.

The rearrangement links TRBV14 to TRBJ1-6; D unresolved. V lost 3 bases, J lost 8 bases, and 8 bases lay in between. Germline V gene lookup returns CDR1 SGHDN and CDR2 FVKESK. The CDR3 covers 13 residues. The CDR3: CASSQAGDSPLHF. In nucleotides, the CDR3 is TGTGCCAGCAGCCAGGCCGGGGATTCACCCCTCCACTTT.

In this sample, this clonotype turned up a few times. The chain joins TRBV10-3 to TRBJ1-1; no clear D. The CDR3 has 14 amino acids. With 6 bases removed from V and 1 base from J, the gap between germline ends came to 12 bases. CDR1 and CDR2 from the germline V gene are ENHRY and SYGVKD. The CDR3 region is CAIRPAKTNTEAFF. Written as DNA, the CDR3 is TGTGCCATCAGGCCCGCAAAGACGAACACTGAAGCTTTCTTT.

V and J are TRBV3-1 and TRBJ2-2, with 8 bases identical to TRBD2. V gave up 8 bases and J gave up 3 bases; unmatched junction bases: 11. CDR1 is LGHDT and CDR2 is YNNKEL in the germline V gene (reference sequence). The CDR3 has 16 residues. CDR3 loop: CASVRTSGGYTGELFF. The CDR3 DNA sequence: TGTGCCAGCGTCCGTACGTCGGGGGGGTACACCGGGGAGCTGTTTTTT.

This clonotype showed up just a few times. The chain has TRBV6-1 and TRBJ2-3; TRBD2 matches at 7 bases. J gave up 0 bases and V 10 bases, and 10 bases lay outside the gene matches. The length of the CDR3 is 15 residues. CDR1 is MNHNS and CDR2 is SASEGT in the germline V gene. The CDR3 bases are TGTGCCATCGTCGCCCTAGCGGTTAGCACAGATACGCAGTATTTT. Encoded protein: CAIVALAVSTDTQYF.

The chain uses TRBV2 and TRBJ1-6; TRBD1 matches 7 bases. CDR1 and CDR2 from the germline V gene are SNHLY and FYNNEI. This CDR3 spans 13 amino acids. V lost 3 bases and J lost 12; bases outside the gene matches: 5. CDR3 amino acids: CASSEPGDRPLHF. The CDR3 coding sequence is TGTGCCAGCAGTGAGCCGGGGGACAGACCCCTCCACTTT.

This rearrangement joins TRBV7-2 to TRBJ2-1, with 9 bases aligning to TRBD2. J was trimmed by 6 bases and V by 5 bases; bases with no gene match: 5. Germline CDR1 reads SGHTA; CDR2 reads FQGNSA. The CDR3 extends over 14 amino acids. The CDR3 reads CASSAGGGLNEQFF. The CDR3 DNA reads TGTGCCAGCAGCGCGGGAGGGGGTCTCAATGAGCAGTTCTTC.

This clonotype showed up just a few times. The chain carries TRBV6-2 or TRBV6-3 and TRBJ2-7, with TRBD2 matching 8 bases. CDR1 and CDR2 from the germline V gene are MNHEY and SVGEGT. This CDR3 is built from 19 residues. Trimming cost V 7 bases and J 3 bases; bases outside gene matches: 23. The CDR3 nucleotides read TGTGCCAGCACGCCCAAGTCCACGAGAAGGACTAGCCCAGGCTACGAGCAGTACGTC. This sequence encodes CASTPKSTRRTSPGYEQYV.

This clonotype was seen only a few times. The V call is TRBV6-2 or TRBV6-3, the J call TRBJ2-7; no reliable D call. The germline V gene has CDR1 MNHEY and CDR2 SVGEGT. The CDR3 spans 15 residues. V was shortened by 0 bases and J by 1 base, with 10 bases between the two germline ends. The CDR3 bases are TGTGCCAGCAGTTACTCGCTGCGGCTATCCTACGAGCAGTACGTC. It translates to CASSYSLRLSYEQYV.

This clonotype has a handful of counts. The CDR3 sequence: CAISDEGGTEAFF. CDR3 nucleotide sequence: TGTGCCATCAGTGATGAAGGGGGCACTGAAGCTTTCTTT. V usage is TRBV10-3 and J usage is TRBJ1-1; D possibly corresponds to TRBD1 (6 bases). The CDR3 contains 13 residues. Trimming took off 3 bases at V and 4 bases at J, with 9 bases between the two ends. CDR1 is ENHRY and CDR2 is SYGVKD in the germline V gene.

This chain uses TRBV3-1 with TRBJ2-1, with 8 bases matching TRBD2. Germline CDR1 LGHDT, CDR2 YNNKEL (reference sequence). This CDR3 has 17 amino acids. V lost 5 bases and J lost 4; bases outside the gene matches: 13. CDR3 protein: CASSSPGGERLYNEQFF. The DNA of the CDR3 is TGTGCCAGCAGCTCACCCGGGGGGGAACGACTTTACAATGAGCAGTTCTTC.

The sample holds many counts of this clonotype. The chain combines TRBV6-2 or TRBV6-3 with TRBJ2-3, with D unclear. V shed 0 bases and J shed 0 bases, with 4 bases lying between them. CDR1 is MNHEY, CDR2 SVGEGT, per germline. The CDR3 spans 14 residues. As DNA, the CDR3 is TGTGCCAGCAGTTACTCGACTAGCACAGATACGCAGTATTTT. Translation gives CASSYSTSTDTQYF.

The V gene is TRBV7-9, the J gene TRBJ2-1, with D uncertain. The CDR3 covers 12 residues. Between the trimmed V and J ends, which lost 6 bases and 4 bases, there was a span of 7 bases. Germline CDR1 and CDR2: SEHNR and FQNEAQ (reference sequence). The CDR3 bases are TGTGCCAGCAGTTCAAAATACAATGAGCAGTTCTTC. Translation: CASSSKYNEQFF. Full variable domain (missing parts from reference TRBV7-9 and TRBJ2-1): DTGVSQNPRHKITKRGQNVTFRCDPISEHNRLYWYRQTLGQGPEFLTYFQNEAQLEKSRLLSDRFSAERPKGSFSTLEIQRTEQGDSAMYLCASSSKYNEQFFGPGTRLTVL.

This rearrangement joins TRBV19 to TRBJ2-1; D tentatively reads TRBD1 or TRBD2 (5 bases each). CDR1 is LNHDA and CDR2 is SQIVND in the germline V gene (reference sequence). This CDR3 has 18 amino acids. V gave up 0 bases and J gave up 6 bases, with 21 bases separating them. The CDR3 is CASSIEILRDEEFNEQFF. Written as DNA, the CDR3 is TGTGCCAGTAGTATAGAGATCTTGAGGGACGAAGAGTTCAATGAGCAGTTCTTC. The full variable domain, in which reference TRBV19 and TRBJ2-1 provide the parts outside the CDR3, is DGGITQSPKYLFRKEGQNVTLSCEQNLNHDAMYWYRQDPGQGLRLIYYSQIVNDFQKGDIAEGYSVSREKKESFPLTVTSAQKNPTAFYLCASSIEILRDEEFNEQFFGPGTRLTVL.

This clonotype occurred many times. CDR3 DNA: TGTGCCAGCAGCAAACCGGGACAGGGGGCCTTGAAGCAGTTCTTC. Protein: CASSKPGQGALKQFF. The gene calls are TRBV7-9 and TRBJ2-1, with TRBD1 identical over 12 bases. Trimming at V came to 5 bases and at J to 11 bases, leaving 10 bases not matched to a gene. The CDR3 runs 15 residues. Germline V gene sequence: CDR1 SEHNR, CDR2 FQNEAQ (reference sequence).

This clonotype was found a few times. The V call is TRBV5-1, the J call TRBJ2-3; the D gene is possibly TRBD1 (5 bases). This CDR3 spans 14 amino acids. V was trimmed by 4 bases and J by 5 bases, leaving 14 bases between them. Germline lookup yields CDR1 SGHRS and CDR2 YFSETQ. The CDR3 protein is CASSLRQQRDTQYF. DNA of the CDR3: TGCGCCAGCAGCCTCCGACAGCAACGAGATACGCAGTATTTT.

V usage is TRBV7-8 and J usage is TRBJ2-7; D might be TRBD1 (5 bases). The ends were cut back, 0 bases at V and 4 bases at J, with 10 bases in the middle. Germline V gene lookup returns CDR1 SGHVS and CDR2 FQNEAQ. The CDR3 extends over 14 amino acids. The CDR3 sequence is CASSLASQAYEQYV. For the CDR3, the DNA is TGTGCCAGCAGCTTAGCGTCACAGGCTTACGAGCAGTACGTC.

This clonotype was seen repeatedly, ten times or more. The CDR3 region is CASRLPGAGVYEQYF. The CDR3 region has the DNA TGTGCCAGCAGGCTTCCAGGTGCTGGGGTTTACGAGCAGTACTTC. The gene calls are TRBV6-6 and TRBJ2-7; D uncertain. V lost 6 bases to trimming and J lost 4 bases, with 19 bases between them. This CDR3 comprises 15 residues. Germline CDR1 and CDR2: MNHNY and SVGAGI (reference sequence).

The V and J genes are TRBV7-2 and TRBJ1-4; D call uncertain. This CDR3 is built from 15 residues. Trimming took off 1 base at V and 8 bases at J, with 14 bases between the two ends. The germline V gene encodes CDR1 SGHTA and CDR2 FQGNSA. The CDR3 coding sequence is TGTGCCAGCAGCTTAGGCGCGGTAGTTAGAGAAAAACTGTTTTTT. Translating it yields CASSLGAVVREKLFF.

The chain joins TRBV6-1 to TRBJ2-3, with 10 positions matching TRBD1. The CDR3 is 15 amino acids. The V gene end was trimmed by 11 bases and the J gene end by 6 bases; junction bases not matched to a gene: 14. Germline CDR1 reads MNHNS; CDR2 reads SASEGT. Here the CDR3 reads CAGSPGQGIWDTQYF. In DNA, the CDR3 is TGTGCCGGAAGTCCGGGACAGGGGATTTGGGATACGCAGTATTTT.

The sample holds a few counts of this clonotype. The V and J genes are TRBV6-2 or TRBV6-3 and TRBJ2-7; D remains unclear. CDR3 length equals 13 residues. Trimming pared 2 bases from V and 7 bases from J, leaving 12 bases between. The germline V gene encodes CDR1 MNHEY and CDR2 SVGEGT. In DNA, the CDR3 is TGTGCCAGCAGTTACGGAAGCTGGCTGGAGCAGTACTTC. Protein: CASSYGSWLEQYF.

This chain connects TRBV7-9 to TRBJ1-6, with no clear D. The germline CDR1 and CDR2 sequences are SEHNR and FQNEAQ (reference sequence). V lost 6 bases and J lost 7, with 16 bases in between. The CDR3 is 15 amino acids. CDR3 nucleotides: TGTGCCAGCAGGCCTAAAGTTGGAGAAAATTCACCCCTCCACTTT. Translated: CASRPKVGENSPLHF.